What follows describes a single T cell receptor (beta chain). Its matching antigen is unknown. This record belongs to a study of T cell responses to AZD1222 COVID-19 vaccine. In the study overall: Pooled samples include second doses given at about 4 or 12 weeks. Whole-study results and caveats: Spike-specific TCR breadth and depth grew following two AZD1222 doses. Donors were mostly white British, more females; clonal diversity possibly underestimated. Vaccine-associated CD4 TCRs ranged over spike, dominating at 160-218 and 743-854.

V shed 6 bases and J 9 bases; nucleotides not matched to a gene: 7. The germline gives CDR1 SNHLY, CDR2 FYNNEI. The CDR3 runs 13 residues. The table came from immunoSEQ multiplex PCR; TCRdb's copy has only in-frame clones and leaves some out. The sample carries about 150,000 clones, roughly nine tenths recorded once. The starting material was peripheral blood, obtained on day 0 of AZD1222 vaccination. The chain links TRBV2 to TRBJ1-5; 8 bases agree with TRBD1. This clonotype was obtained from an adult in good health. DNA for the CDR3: TGTGCCAGCAGCACAGGGGGAATCCGGCCCCAGCATTTT. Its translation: CASSTGGIRPQHF. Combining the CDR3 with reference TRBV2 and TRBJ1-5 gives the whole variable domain EPEVTQTPSHQVTQMGQEVILRCVPISNHLYFYWYRQILGQKVEFLVSFYNNEISEKSEIFDDQFSVERPDGSNFTLKIRSTKLEDSAMYFCASSTGGIRPQHFGDGTRLSIL.